Listed here is a single TCR beta chain. Germline V CDR1 and CDR2: SGHTA, FQGNSA. The CDR3 sequence is 15 residues long. Trimming took 4 bases from V and 4 from J, leaving 13 bases between them. This sample is part of a study of blood T cell repertoires in COVID-19. Looking at the study overall: Sites in the United States, Italy and Spain provided acute and convalescent COVID-19 samples. Nucleic acid was either cDNA or gDNA, and it came from T cells, B-cell-depleted T cells, or PBMCs.

Original processing notes: Amplified reference gene primers provided the basis for estimating nucleated cell counts. Only in-frame clones appear in the TCRdb table, and some are missing; sequencing was by immunoSEQ multiplex PCR. D and trimming were read from the DNA, whereas the V and J calls and clone size are those reported in that table. Of about 91,000 clones listed, roughly four fifths were seen once; the top ten hold 6% to 7.5%. V usage is TRBV7-2 and J usage is TRBJ2-2, with unresolved D. The sequence was obtained from a man aged 50 to 59 with active or convalescent COVID-19. The sequenced material came from peripheral blood. In DNA, the CDR3 is TGTGCCAGCAGCTCTCAGGCAGGCCCCACCGGGGAGCTGTTTTTT. It specifies CASSSQAGPTGELFF.